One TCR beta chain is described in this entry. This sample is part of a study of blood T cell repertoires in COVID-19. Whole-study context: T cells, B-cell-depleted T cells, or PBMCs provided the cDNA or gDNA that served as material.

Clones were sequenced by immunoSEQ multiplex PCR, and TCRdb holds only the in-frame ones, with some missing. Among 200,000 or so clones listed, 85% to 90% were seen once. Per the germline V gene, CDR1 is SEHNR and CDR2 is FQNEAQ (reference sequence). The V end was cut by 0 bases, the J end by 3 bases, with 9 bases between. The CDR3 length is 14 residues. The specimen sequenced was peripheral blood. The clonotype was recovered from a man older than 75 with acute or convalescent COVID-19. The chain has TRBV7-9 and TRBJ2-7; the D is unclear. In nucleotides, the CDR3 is TGTGCCAGCAGCTTAGCGGTCGCGAGCTACGAGCAGTACTTC. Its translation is CASSLAVASYEQYF.